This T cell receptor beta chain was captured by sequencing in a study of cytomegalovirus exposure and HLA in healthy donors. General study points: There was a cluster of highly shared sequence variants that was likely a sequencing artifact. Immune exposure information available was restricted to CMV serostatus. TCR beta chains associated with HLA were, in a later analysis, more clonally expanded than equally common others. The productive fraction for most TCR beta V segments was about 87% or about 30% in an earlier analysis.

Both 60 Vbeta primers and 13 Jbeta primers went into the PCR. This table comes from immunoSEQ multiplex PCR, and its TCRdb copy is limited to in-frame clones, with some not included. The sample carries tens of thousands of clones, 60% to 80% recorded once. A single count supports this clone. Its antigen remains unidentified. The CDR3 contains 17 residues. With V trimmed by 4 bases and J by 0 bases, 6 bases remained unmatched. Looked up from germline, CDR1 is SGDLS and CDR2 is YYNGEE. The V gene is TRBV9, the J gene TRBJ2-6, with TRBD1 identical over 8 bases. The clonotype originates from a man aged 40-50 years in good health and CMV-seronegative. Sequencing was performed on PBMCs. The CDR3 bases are TGTGCCAGCAGCCCCACAGGGGGAAGCTCTGGGGCCAACGTCCTGACTTTC. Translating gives CASSPTGGSSGANVLTF.